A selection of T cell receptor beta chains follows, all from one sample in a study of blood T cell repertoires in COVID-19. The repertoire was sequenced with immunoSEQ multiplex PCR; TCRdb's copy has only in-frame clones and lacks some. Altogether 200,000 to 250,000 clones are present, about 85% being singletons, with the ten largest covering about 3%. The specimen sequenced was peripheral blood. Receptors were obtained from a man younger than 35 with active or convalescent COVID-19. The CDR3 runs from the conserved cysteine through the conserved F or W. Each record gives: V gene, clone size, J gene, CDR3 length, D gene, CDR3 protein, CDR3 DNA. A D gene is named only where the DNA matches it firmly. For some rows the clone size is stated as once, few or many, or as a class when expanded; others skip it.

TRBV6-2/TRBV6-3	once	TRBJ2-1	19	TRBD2	CASSSQLAGALPLINEQFF	TGTGCCAGCAGTTCTCAACTAGCGGGAGCTCTTCCCCTGATCAATGAGCAGTTCTTC
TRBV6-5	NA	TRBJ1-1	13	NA	CASSRTANTEAFF	TGTGCCAGCAGCCGGACTGCCAACACTGAAGCTTTCTTT
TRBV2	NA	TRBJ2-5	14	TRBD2	CASYSGRVWETQYF	TGTGCCAGCTATAGCGGGAGAGTGTGGGAGACCCAGTACTTC
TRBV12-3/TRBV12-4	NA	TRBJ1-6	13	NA	CASSFRSYSPLHF	TGTGCCAGCAGTTTCCGTAGCTATTCACCCCTCCACTTT
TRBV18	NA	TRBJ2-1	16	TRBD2	CASSPPSSGSHGEQFF	TGTGCCAGCTCACCACCTTCTAGCGGGAGCCACGGGGAGCAGTTCTTC
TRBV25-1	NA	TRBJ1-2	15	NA	CASSEAGGFIGGYTF	TGTGCCAGCAGTGAAGCGGGGGGTTTTATAGGGGGCTACACCTTC
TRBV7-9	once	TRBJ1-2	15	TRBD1	CASSLNGGGRYGYTF	TGTGCCAGCAGCTTAAACGGAGGGGGCAGGTATGGCTACACCTTC
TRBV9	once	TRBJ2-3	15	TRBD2	CASSVAPREADTQYF	TGTGCCAGCAGCGTAGCTCCTCGGGAGGCAGATACGCAGTATTTT
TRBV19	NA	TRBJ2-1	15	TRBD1	CASSIEQGAYNEQFF	TGTGCCAGTAGTATAGAACAGGGGGCCTACAATGAGCAGTTCTTC
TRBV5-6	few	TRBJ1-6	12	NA	CASSLVGLPLHF	TGTGCCAGCAGCTTGGTTGGCTTACCCCTCCACTTT
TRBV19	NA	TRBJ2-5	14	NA	CASSIRGFPETQYF	TGTGCCAGTAGTATTAGGGGCTTCCCAGAGACCCAGTACTTC
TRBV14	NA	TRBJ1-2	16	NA	CASSQVGGEGSYGYTF	TGTGCCAGCAGCCAAGTCGGAGGAGAAGGAAGCTATGGCTACACCTTC
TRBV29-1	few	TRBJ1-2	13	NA	CSVLRDNYDGYTF	TGCAGCGTACTCCGGGACAACTATGATGGCTACACCTTC
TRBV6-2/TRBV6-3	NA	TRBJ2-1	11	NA	CASSYPSEQFF	TGTGCCAGCAGTTACCCGTCGGAGCAGTTCTTC
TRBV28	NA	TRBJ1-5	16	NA	CASSPGGSGWDQPQHF	TGTGCCAGCAGTCCCGGGGGAAGTGGGTGGGATCAGCCCCAGCATTTT
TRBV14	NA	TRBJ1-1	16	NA	CASSQDWVRRDTEAFF	TGTGCCAGCAGCCAAGATTGGGTCCGCAGGGACACTGAAGCTTTCTTT
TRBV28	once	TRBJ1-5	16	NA	CASRGAGPGGDQPQHF	TGTGCCAGCAGGGGAGCGGGACCGGGAGGCGATCAGCCCCAGCATTTT
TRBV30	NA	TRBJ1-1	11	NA	CASRTFTEAFF	TGTGCCTCAAGGACATTCACTGAAGCTTTCTTT
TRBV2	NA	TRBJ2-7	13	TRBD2	CASTLREGTEQYF	TGTGCCAGCACCCTGCGGGAGGGCACCGAGCAGTACTTC
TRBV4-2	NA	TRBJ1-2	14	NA	CASSQDGGHYGYTF	TGTGCCAGCAGCCAAGATGGGGGCCACTATGGCTACACCTTC
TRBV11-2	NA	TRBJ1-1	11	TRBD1	CASSRGQGAFF	TGTGCCAGCAGCAGGGGACAGGGGGCTTTCTTT